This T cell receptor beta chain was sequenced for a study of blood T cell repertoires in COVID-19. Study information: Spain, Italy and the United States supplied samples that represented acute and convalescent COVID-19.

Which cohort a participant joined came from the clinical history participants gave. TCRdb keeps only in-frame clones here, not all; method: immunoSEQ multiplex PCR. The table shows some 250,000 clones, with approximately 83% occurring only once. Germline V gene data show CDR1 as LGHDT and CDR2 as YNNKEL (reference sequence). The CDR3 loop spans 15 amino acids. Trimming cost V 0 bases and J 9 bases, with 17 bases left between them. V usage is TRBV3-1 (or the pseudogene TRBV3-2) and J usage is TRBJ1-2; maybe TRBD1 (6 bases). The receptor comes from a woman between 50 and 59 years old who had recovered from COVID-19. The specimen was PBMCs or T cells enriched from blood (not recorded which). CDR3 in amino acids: CASSQDMTGSSSYTF. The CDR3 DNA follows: TGTGCCAGCAGCCAAGATATGACAGGATCGTCAAGCTACACCTTC.